A single T cell receptor beta chain is shown here with its context. These data come from a study of shared clonotypes between healthy human individuals. Germline V lookup: CDR1 SEHNR, CDR2 FQNEAQ (reference sequence). Trimming took 5 bases from V and 7 from J, leaving 12 bases between them. The CDR3 covers 13 residues. Generated by immunoSEQ multiplex PCR, the TCRdb table keeps only in-frame clones and is missing some. The table records about 1.5 million clones, roughly 95% of them present only once. Sequencing input: naive CD4+ T cells sorted from blood. Described subset: CD45RA+ positively selected. The sequence came from a young man in good health. The rearrangement joins TRBV7-9 to TRBJ1-5; weak D call: TRBD1 (5 bases). CDR3 sequence reads: CASSNMGGQPQHF. CDR3 in DNA: TGTGCCAGCAGCAATATGGGGGGGCAGCCCCAGCATTTT.